What follows is one T cell receptor (beta chain) and its context. Its antigen is not identified. PCR amplification relied on 60 Vbeta primers (plus 13 Jbeta primers). Sequenced by immunoSEQ multiplex PCR; TCRdb stores in-frame clones only, minus some. This table has around 87,000 clones, roughly 70% appearing once. The source of the sample is a study of cytomegalovirus exposure and HLA in healthy donors. Study results and caveats: It was only CMV serostatus that was available as immune exposure information.

This CDR3 comprises 13 residues. Per germline, CDR1 SGHRS and CDR2 YFSETQ. Trimming removed 3 bases from V and 4 bases from J, with 11 bases in between. The chain is built from TRBV5-1 and TRBJ2-7; possibly TRBD1 for D (6 bases). This sequence was found in a man in his forties in good health and CMV-seronegative. Material for sequencing was PBMCs. This CDR3 is CASSSVTGYEQYF. CDR3 sequence (DNA): TGCGCCAGCAGCTCCGTGACAGGTTACGAGCAGTACTTC.